This T cell receptor beta chain was captured by sequencing in a study of Tregs in tolerant kidney transplant recipients. Study conclusions and caveats: The most relevant donor-specific Treg TCRbeta repertoire apparently came from expansion with activated donor B cells. Antigen-driven expansion was suggested because donor-specific Tregs expanded more than all Tregs in tolerant patients.

In regard to this clone: Its antigen is as yet unknown.

The method was immunoSEQ multiplex PCR; TCRdb's version includes in-frame clones alone and lacks a portion of them. The sample includes some 31,000 clones. This receptor was obtained from a human donor who received a combined kidney and bone marrow transplant. Sequenced here: CD8+ T cells from blood, sampled before the transplant.

The CDR3 loop is CASQRTGGDTGELFF. The covered CDR3 bases are TGTGCCAGCCAAAGGACAGGAGGTGACACCGGGGAG. The genes are TRBV18 and TRBJ2-2, with 7 bases aligning to TRBD1. The sequenced fragment ends 3 residues before the CDR3 boundary, so the rest is inferred from the germline J gene. J was trimmed by 3 bases and V by 8 bases; bases with no gene match: 9. CDR1 and CDR2 (germline): KGHSH, LQKENI. The CDR3 consists of 15 residues.